The sequence of this TCR beta chain was determined in a study of radiotherapy plus CTLA-4 blockade in lung cancer. Overall study context: In roughly 19% of patients, objective responses were seen; roughly 30% had disease control.

V dropped 6 bases and J dropped 0 bases, with 8 bases sitting between them. CDR1 is SNHLY and CDR2 is FYNNEI in the germline V gene. CDR3 length: 13 amino acids. Repertoires were generated with immunoSEQ multiplex PCR, while TCRdb's copy carries only in-frame clones and drops some. This sample has 55,000 to 80,000 clones, with roughly 84% found just once. The source is a human donor with non-small cell lung cancer that progressed on radiotherapy plus ipilimumab. The chain recombines TRBV2 with TRBJ1-1; D not certain. Sequenced here: peripheral blood, sampled from a patient treated with radiotherapy plus ipilimumab. CDR3 region: CASRQSMNTEAFF. The CDR3 DNA follows: TGTGCCAGCAGGCAGAGCATGAACACTGAAGCTTTCTTT.